The 26 T cell receptor beta chains below all came from one sample that was sequenced in a study of cytomegalovirus exposure and HLA in healthy donors (dated by TCRdb to 2016 to 2017). The library was obtained by the immunoSEQ multiplex PCR assay. A mixture of 60 forward primers for TCR Vbeta segments and 13 reverse primers for TCR Jbeta segments was used in the multiplex PCR. TCRdb provides this immuneACCESS table in a form limited to in-frame rearrangements. Some clones are lacking; in checked studies, under half of them reflect an unresolved V gene, and why the rest are absent is not known. A total of approximately 140,000 clones appear in this sample, approximately 83% of them only once. Less than 3% of the sample rests with the top ten. Sequences were obtained from PBMCs. Source of these receptors: a male donor in good health and CMV-seronegative.

Only one count was recorded for this clone. CDR3 loop: CSVEVALAGSEAFF. In DNA, the CDR3 is TGCAGCGTTGAAGTTGCACTAGCAGGATCTGAAGCTTTCTTT. V usage is TRBV29-1 and J usage is TRBJ1-1; D is unclear. The CDR3 length is 14 residues. V was trimmed by 1 base and J by 6 bases, leaving 15 bases between them. Germline CDR1 SQVTM, CDR2 ANQGSEA.

The CDR3 DNA follows: TGCGCCAGCAGCTTGGGTTTAGCGGGAGAGTCTGGTGAGCAGTTCTTC. Its protein is CASSLGLAGESGEQFF. The V and J genes are TRBV5-1 and TRBJ2-1, with TRBD2 identical over 9 bases. The germline CDR1 and CDR2 sequences are SGHRS and YFSETQ. V trimming: 0 bases; J trimming: 9 bases; junction bases outside the gene matches: 10. The CDR3 loop spans 16 amino acids.

The V call is TRBV7-6, the J call TRBJ2-3; perhaps TRBD2 as D (5 bases). The ends were cut back, 0 bases at V and 4 bases at J, with 11 bases in the middle. CDR3 length equals 15 residues. Per germline, CDR1 SGHVS and CDR2 FNYEAQ. CDR3 bases: TGTGCCAGCAGCTTAGCTCCTAGCTTAGCAGATACGCAGTATTTT. Residues: CASSLAPSLADTQYF.

This clone turned up a few times. The CDR3 region has the DNA TGTGCCAGCAGGGTCGGGAGGGCGCGCACCGGGGAGCTGTTTTTT. Translating it yields CASRVGRARTGELFF. The chain joins TRBV6-1 to TRBJ2-2; TRBD2 agrees at 8 bases. CDR1 is MNHNS and CDR2 is SASEGT in the germline V gene. CDR3 size: 15 residues. The J segment lost 4 bases and the V segment lost 6 bases, leaving 7 bases of the junction unmatched.

The chain combines TRBV2 with TRBJ2-7; D possibly corresponds to TRBD2 (6 bases). CDR1 SNHLY and CDR2 FYNNEI come from the germline V gene. The CDR3 covers 15 residues. With 3 bases removed from V and 8 bases from J, the gap between germline ends came to 20 bases. As DNA, the CDR3 is TGTGCCAGCAGTGATTTGTTGGAGGGTTTTTTGAAGCAGTACTTC. Its protein is CASSDLLEGFLKQYF.

This chain connects TRBV7-2 to TRBJ2-2, with 15 bases lining up with TRBD2. The CDR3 has 18 amino acids. V lost 5 bases, J lost 5 bases, and 9 bases stayed unmatched. The germline V gene has CDR1 SGHTA and CDR2 FQGNSA. CDR3 sequence reads: CASSTGLAGGPRTGELFF. DNA of the CDR3: TGTGCCAGCAGCACCGGACTAGCGGGAGGGCCAAGGACCGGGGAGCTGTTTTTT.

CDR3: CASSPSALAGGTGELFF. Here the CDR3 DNA reads TGTGCCAGCAGCCCCTCAGCTCTAGCGGGAGGGACCGGGGAGCTGTTTTTT. This chain links TRBV7-3 with TRBJ2-2; 12 positions agree with TRBD2. Germline V gene sequence: CDR1 SGHTA, CDR2 FQGTGA. The CDR3 runs 17 residues. V trimming: 5 bases; J trimming: 5 bases; junction bases outside the gene matches: 9.

The chain is built from TRBV7-2 and TRBJ1-1, with 9 bases that match TRBD1. Germline V gene sequence: CDR1 SGHTA, CDR2 FQGNSA. Trimming removed 4 bases from V and 4 bases from J; junction bases left unmatched: 4. The CDR3 extends over 14 amino acids. The CDR3 sequence is CASSSGTGTTEAFF. The CDR3 DNA follows: TGTGCCAGCAGCTCGGGGACAGGGACCACTGAAGCTTTCTTT.

The rearrangement uses TRBV7-8 and TRBJ2-7, with 7 nucleotides matching TRBD1. V shed 5 bases, J shed 2 bases, and the junction held 6 bases outside the gene matches. This CDR3 region has 14 residues. CDR1 is SGHVS, CDR2 FQNEAQ, per germline. The CDR3 here is CASSQGTDAYEQYF. In DNA form, the CDR3 reads TGTGCCAGCAGCCAAGGGACAGACGCCTACGAGCAGTACTTC.

This chain connects TRBV27 to TRBJ1-2, with D maybe TRBD1 (5 bases). CDR1 is MNHEY, CDR2 SMNVEV, per germline (reference sequence). This CDR3 region has 16 residues. Trimming removed 0 bases at V and 2 bases at J, with 13 bases between. CDR3 in DNA: TGTGCCAGCAGTTTATCGCGGCAGGGAGGGAACTATGGCTACACCTTC. This gives the protein CASSLSRQGGNYGYTF.

This chain links TRBV7-2 with TRBJ1-1; no reliable D call. Between the trimmed V and J ends, which lost 0 bases and 0 bases, there was a span of 14 bases. The CDR3 has 17 amino acids. The germline V gene has CDR1 SGHTA and CDR2 FQGNSA. CDR3 region: CASSLAFADFMNTEAFF. The CDR3, as DNA: TGTGCCAGCAGCTTAGCGTTCGCAGACTTTATGAACACTGAAGCTTTCTTT.

The V and J genes are TRBV15 and TRBJ2-1; 7 positions agree with TRBD2. CDR1 is LNHNV, CDR2 YYDKDF, per germline (reference sequence). With 1 base clipped from V and 5 bases from J, the junction kept 5 bases outside the gene matches. This CDR3 is 15 amino acids long. The CDR3 loop reads CATSRGGSNDNEQFF. The CDR3 DNA reads TGTGCCACCAGCAGAGGCGGGAGTAACGACAATGAGCAGTTCTTC.

This rearrangement joins TRBV15 to TRBJ2-7; 9 nucleotides agree with TRBD2. Germline V gives CDR1 LNHNV, CDR2 YYDKDF (reference sequence). The V and J ends lost 0 bases and 4 bases, in that order; junction bases with no gene match: 4. This CDR3 region has 15 residues. CDR3 loop: CATSRDAGGPYEQYF. The CDR3, as DNA: TGTGCCACCAGCAGAGATGCGGGAGGGCCTTACGAGCAGTACTTC.

The chain carries TRBV10-1 and TRBJ2-7; 7 positions agree with TRBD2. The germline CDR1 and CDR2 sequences are WNHNN and SYGVQD (reference sequence). The trim removed 4 bases at V and 3 bases at J, leaving 3 bases unmatched. This CDR3 has 13 residues. Written as DNA, the CDR3 is TGCGCCAGCAGTGTGGGGGAGGGCTACGAGCAGTACTTC. Its translation: CASSVGEGYEQYF.

This clone has a single count. This chain uses TRBV30 with TRBJ1-6; maybe TRBD1 (6 bases). Trimming shortened V by 3 bases and J by 0 bases, and 12 bases separated the two germline ends. Germline V CDR1 and CDR2: GTSNPN, SVGIG (reference sequence). There are 16 residues in the CDR3. CDR3 bases: TGTGCCTGGAGGGATCAGGGGACCTCCTATAATTCACCCCTCCACTTT. Encoded protein: CAWRDQGTSYNSPLHF.

The V gene is TRBV6-5, the J gene TRBJ2-1; the D gene is possibly TRBD1 (6 bases). Germline assignment: CDR1 MNHEY and CDR2 SVGAGI. V lost 5 bases to trimming and J lost 8 bases, with 10 bases between them. The CDR3 is 12 amino acids. CDR3 in DNA: TGTGCCAGCAGTCGCCCAGGGGATGAGCAGTTCTTC. It yields the protein CASSRPGDEQFF.

The rearrangement links TRBV6-5 to TRBJ2-3; 7 bases fit TRBD1. V shed 9 bases and J 6 bases; nucleotides not matched to a gene: 12. This CDR3 contains 14 residues. Per germline, CDR1 MNHEY and CDR2 SVGAGI. For the CDR3, the DNA is TGTGCCAGTAAAGGACAGGTTGGGTGGGATACGCAGTATTTT. Protein product: CASKGQVGWDTQYF.

With regard to this clone: This specimen includes other DNA sequences encoding the same CDR3. The J gene is TRBJ2-7, the V gene TRBV6-5, with 9 nucleotides matching TRBD2. With 3 bases clipped from V and 0 bases from J, the junction kept 0 bases outside the gene matches. Germline CDR1 and CDR2: MNHEY and SVGAGI. This CDR3 has 14 residues. The CDR3 loop reads CASSYSGSSYEQYF. CDR3 sequence (DNA): TGTGCCAGCAGTTATAGCGGGAGCTCCTACGAGCAGTACTTC.

J is TRBJ2-1 and V is TRBV27, with D possibly matching TRBD2 (5 bases). The CDR3 is 12 residues long. With 6 bases removed from V and 12 bases from J, the gap between germline ends came to 15 bases. The germline CDR1 and CDR2 sequences are MNHEY and SMNVEV (reference sequence). The CDR3 is CASSEGIKRQFF. As DNA, the CDR3 is TGTGCCAGCAGCGAGGGAATAAAACGGCAGTTCTTC.

This clone was picked up one time. The chain uses TRBV5-6 and TRBJ2-2; 7 bases match TRBD1. CDR3 length equals 16 residues. From germline, CDR1 is SGHDT and CDR2 YYEEEE. J was trimmed by 1 base and V by 4 bases; bases with no gene match: 7. The CDR3 nucleotides read TGTGCCAGCAGCGATACCCGGACAGGGAACACCGGGGAGCTGTTTTTT. Its protein is CASSDTRTGNTGELFF.

The V gene is TRBV5-1, the J gene TRBJ2-7; the match to TRBD1 covers 7 bases. V lost 4 bases and J lost 2; bases outside the gene matches: 6. Germline V lookup: CDR1 SGHRS, CDR2 YFSETQ. This CDR3 spans 14 amino acids. This chain's CDR3 is CASSGRTGAYEQYF. CDR3 DNA: TGCGCCAGCAGCGGAAGGACAGGAGCCTACGAGCAGTACTTC.

This chain links TRBV5-1 with TRBJ2-3, with 8 nucleotides matching TRBD1. The CDR3 extends over 15 amino acids. Trimming removed 2 bases from V and 4 bases from J; junction bases left unmatched: 6. Germline V CDR1 and CDR2: SGHRS, YFSETQ. The CDR3 is CASSFLQGGSDTQYF. The CDR3 region has the DNA TGCGCCAGCAGCTTCCTACAGGGGGGTTCAGATACGCAGTATTTT.

The rearrangement links TRBV13 to TRBJ2-5; D gene ambiguous. V gave up 5 bases and J gave up 1 base, with 11 bases separating them. The CDR3 is made up of 14 amino acids. Per the germline V gene, CDR1 is PRHDT and CDR2 is FYEKMQ (reference sequence). For the CDR3, the DNA is TGTGCCAGCAGCGGCGGCAGAGCCCAAGAGACCCAGTACTTC. It specifies CASSGGRAQETQYF. Combining the CDR3 with reference TRBV13 and TRBJ2-5 gives the whole variable domain AAGVIQSPRHLIKEKRETATLKCYPIPRHDTVYWYQQGPGQDPQFLISFYEKMQSDKGSIPDRFSAQQFSDYHSELNMSSLELGDSALYFCASSGGRAQETQYFGPGTRLLVL.

The chain links TRBV29-1 to TRBJ2-5; 7 nucleotides line up with TRBD1. The length of the CDR3 is 14 residues. Looked up from germline, CDR1 is SQVTM and CDR2 is ANQGSEA. Germline trimming cut 4 bases from V and 4 bases from J; bases unmatched to any gene: 9. CDR3 protein: CSVGRQGRGETQYF. The CDR3 region has the DNA TGCAGCGTTGGAAGACAGGGAAGGGGAGAGACCCAGTACTTC.

V is TRBV27 and J is TRBJ2-3, with a possible D match to TRBD2 (6 bases). Germline lookup yields CDR1 MNHEY and CDR2 SMNVEV (reference sequence). Trimming removed 7 bases at V and 0 bases at J, with 11 bases between. The CDR3 sequence is 14 residues long. The CDR3 loop is CASKGGVSTDTQYF. The CDR3 nucleotides are TGTGCCAGCAAGGGCGGGGTTAGCACAGATACGCAGTATTTT.

In this sample, this clone turned up once. V is TRBV13 and J is TRBJ2-7; D gene ambiguous. This CDR3 contains 14 residues. CDR1 and CDR2 from the germline V gene are PRHDT and FYEKMQ (reference sequence). V was pared by 1 base and J by 0 bases, with 7 bases between. The CDR3: CASSLEMSSYEQYF. The CDR3 DNA sequence: TGTGCCAGCAGCTTAGAGATGAGCTCCTACGAGCAGTACTTC.